These 19 T cell receptor beta chains originate from one sample sequenced in a study of response to subunit inactivated influenza vaccine (dated by TCRdb to the late 2010s). The library was prepared using RT-PCR. These reads were obtained on an Illumina HiSeq 2500. Through fastp at Q25 and MiXCR, TCRdb rebuilt clones from the public reads, retaining in-frame beta chains. Each entry is one CDR3 protein sequence, shown with its most common DNA and genes. In all, the sample holds 500,000 to 550,000 distinct CDR3 sequences, and about 8% of those were seen once. Around 13% of the sample belongs to the ten largest clones. The sample consisted of PBMCs from blood, taken about 24 months after vaccination. Source of these receptors: a man aged 45 to 75 who received an inactivated influenza vaccine. Donor details come from another sample of the same person, matched by shared clones.

In its sample, this clonotype was seen many times. This sequence joins TRBV29-1 and TRBJ2-7; D uncertain. The ends were cut back, 4 bases at V and 3 bases at J, with 13 bases in the middle. Germline CDR1 is SQVTM and CDR2 is ANQGSEA. This CDR3 comprises 13 residues. The CDR3 region is CSVALGLGYEQYF. CDR3 DNA sequence: TGCAGCGTTGCCCTGGGCCTCGGCTACGAGCAGTACTTC.

This rearrangement joins TRBV6-1 to TRBJ1-6; D is unresolved. V lost 7 bases and J 8 bases, leaving 12 bases between the germline ends. The CDR3 totals 13 residues. The germline V gene has CDR1 MNHNS and CDR2 SASEGT. The CDR3 DNA reads as TGTGCCAGCACCGACCGGTGGTATTCACCCCTCCACTTT. Its translation is CASTDRWYSPLHF.

At least ten counts were recorded for this clonotype. The chain is built from TRBV5-1 and TRBJ2-1, with D hard to call. Germline V CDR1 and CDR2: SGHRS, YFSETQ. The CDR3 length is 11 residues. The V end was cut by 4 bases, the J end by 7 bases, with 6 bases between. As DNA, the CDR3 is TGCGCCAGCAGCCAGCTTAATGAGCAGTTCTTC. As protein: CASSQLNEQFF.

The V and J genes are TRBV4-1 and TRBJ2-1, with 9 bases identical to TRBD2. V lost 4 bases to trimming and J lost 5 bases; unmatched junction nucleotides: 12. The CDR3 runs 17 residues. The germline CDR1 and CDR2 sequences are MGHRA and YSYEKL. CDR3 sequence (DNA): TGCGCCAGCAGCCTACTACCAAGCGGGAGGTCCCACAATGAGCAGTTCTTC. This gives the protein CASSLLPSGRSHNEQFF.

V usage is TRBV12-3 or TRBV12-4 and J usage is TRBJ1-6; tentative D call: TRBD1 (5 bases). Trimming removed 4 bases at V and 7 bases at J, with 11 bases between. This CDR3 has 14 residues. The CDR3, as DNA: TGTGCCAGCAGTTACGACAGCCCAAATTCACCCCTCCACTTT. This translates into CASSYDSPNSPLHF.

Here the CDR3 reads CAWSHRGRGADTEAFF. CDR3 nucleotide sequence: TGTGCCTGGAGTCACAGGGGGCGCGGAGCGGACACTGAAGCTTTCTTT. The rearrangement links TRBV30 to TRBJ1-1; the match to TRBD1 covers 9 bases. V lost 2 bases to trimming and J lost 3 bases; unmatched junction nucleotides: 10. This CDR3 comprises 16 residues. Germline CDR1 GTSNPN, CDR2 SVGIG (reference sequence).

The genes are TRBV10-2 and TRBJ2-3, with a weak D call TRBD2 (7 bases). The V gene lost 3 bases and the J gene lost 4 bases, with 17 bases spanning the gap. CDR1 is WSHSY and CDR2 is SAAADI in the germline V gene. There are 16 residues in the CDR3. The DNA for the CDR3 is TGCGCCAGCAGTGATAGTCGAGGGGGGGCCTCAGATACGCAGTATTTT. Its translation is CASSDSRGGASDTQYF.

This clonotype occurred many times. V is TRBV4-2 and J is TRBJ2-7; 8 nucleotides line up with TRBD2. The CDR3 is 14 residues long. Germline assignment: CDR1 LGHNA and CDR2 YNFKEQ. V was pared by 4 bases and J by 4 bases, with 6 bases of the junction left unmatched. The DNA for the CDR3 is TGTGCCAGCAGCCGCGAGCGGGGGTTATACGAGCAGTACTTC. This sequence encodes CASSRERGLYEQYF.

This clonotype was found many times. The chain uses TRBV9 and TRBJ2-2, with a possible D match to TRBD1 (5 bases). The V gene's germline CDR1 is SGDLS and CDR2 YYNGEE. V dropped 4 bases and J dropped 1 base, with 8 bases sitting between them. CDR3 size: 14 residues. The CDR3 bases are TGTGCCAGCAGCCGGACACTGAACACCGGGGAGCTGTTTTTT. This translates into CASSRTLNTGELFF. Filled out from reference TRBV9 and TRBJ2-2, the complete variable domain reads DSGVTQTPKHLITATGQRVTLRCSPRSGDLSVYWYQQSLDQGLQFLIQYYNGEERAKGNILERFSAQQFPDLHSELNLSSLELGDSALYFCASSRTLNTGELFFGEGSRLTVL.

There are many counts of this clonotype. The chain has TRBV11-2 and TRBJ2-2; D is uncertain. V lost 0 bases, J lost 7 bases, and 6 bases lay in between. This CDR3 spans 13 amino acids. Germline lookup yields CDR1 SGHAT and CDR2 FQNNGV. The CDR3 bases are TGTGCCAGCAGCTTAGATTCATACGGGGAGCTGTTTTTT. As protein: CASSLDSYGELFF. The whole variable domain, filled in from reference TRBV11-2 and TRBJ2-2, reads EAGVAQSPRYKIIEKRQSVAFWCNPISGHATLYWYQQILGQGPKLLIQFQNNGVVDDSQLPKDRFSAERLKGVDSTLKIQPAKLEDSAVYLCASSLDSYGELFFGEGSRLTVL.

This clonotype turned up a few times. The chain carries TRBV7-6 and TRBJ2-3, with D possibly matching TRBD2 (7 bases). The V and J ends lost 5 bases and 0 bases respectively, with 12 bases between them. Looked up from germline, CDR1 is SGHVS and CDR2 is FNYEAQ. This CDR3 region has 15 residues. The CDR3 sequence: CASSPGGRSTDTQYF. CDR3 sequence (DNA): TGTGCCAGCAGCCCGGGGGGCCGGAGCACAGATACGCAGTATTTT.

The chain recombines TRBV27 with TRBJ2-3; 8 nucleotides align to TRBD2. This CDR3 is built from 15 residues. J gave up 6 bases and V 5 bases, and 10 bases lay outside the gene matches. The germline CDR1 and CDR2 sequences are MNHEY and SMNVEV (reference sequence). CDR3 nucleotides: TGTGCCAGCAGTGTGCCGGGACTAGGGGACGATACGCAGTATTTT. It encodes CASSVPGLGDDTQYF.

This clonotype occurred a few times. The chain joins TRBV4-2 to TRBJ2-7; tentative D call: TRBD2 (6 bases). The V end was cut by 0 bases, the J end by 5 bases, with 11 bases between. The V gene's germline CDR1 is LGHNA and CDR2 YNFKEQ. CDR3 size: 14 residues. For the CDR3, the DNA is TGTGCCAGCAGCCAAGATTTGGAGGGCCACGAGCAGTACTTC. This translates into CASSQDLEGHEQYF.

This chain uses TRBV28 with TRBJ2-3; D may correspond to TRBD1 or TRBD2 (7 bases each). This CDR3 is 17 amino acids long. In germline, CDR1 is MDHEN, CDR2 SYDVKM. Trimming removed 5 bases at V and 4 bases at J, with 22 bases between. The CDR3, as DNA: TGTGCCAGCAGTACCCCGGGGGAGGGGGCTCCCCCAGATACGCAGTATTTT. This gives the protein CASSTPGEGAPPDTQYF.

J is TRBJ1-1 and V is TRBV21-1; TRBD1 is the table's D call and was not checked against the DNA. TRBV21-1 counts as a pseudogene. The CDR3 loop spans 14 amino acids. CDR3 sequence (DNA): TGTGCCAGCAGCAAATTCCGGGCAAACACTGAAGCTTTCTTT. It yields the protein CASSKFRANTEAFF.

This clonotype was recorded many times. The gene calls are TRBV15 and TRBJ1-3; D is ambiguous. With 0 bases removed from V and 0 bases from J, the gap between germline ends came to 6 bases. Germline V lookup: CDR1 LNHNV, CDR2 YYDKDF (reference sequence). The CDR3 is 15 amino acids. The CDR3 sequence: CATSRDRTSGNTIYF. The CDR3 DNA is TGTGCCACCAGCAGAGACAGGACCTCTGGAAACACCATATATTTT. Supplemented by reference TRBV15 and TRBJ1-3, the full variable domain reads DAMVIQNPRYQVTQFGKPVTLSCSQTLNHNVMYWYQQKSSQAPKLLFHYYDKDFNNEADTPDNFQSRRPNTSFCFLDIRSPGLGDTAMYLCATSRDRTSGNTIYFGEGSWLTVV.

This chain uses TRBV6-1 with TRBJ2-7; 10 bases line up with TRBD1. Losses at the gene ends were 5 bases for V and 2 bases for J; bases not matched to a gene: 9. In germline, CDR1 is MNHNS, CDR2 SASEGT. CDR3 length equals 16 residues. CDR3 bases: TGTGCCAGCAGTCATGACTTGGGGACAGGGGCCTACGAGCAGTACTTC. It specifies CASSHDLGTGAYEQYF.

This clonotype was recorded at least ten times. The chain couples TRBV7-2 to TRBJ2-7; a weak D match, TRBD2 (5 bases). The length of the CDR3 is 16 residues. V lost 3 bases and J lost 0, with 15 bases in between. Germline V gene lookup returns CDR1 SGHTA and CDR2 FQGNSA. The CDR3 protein is CASSFSPSGSSYEQYF. The DNA for the CDR3 is TGTGCCAGCAGCTTCTCCCCAAGCGGAAGCTCCTACGAGCAGTACTTC.

This rearrangement joins TRBV5-6 to TRBJ2-1, with a possible D match to TRBD1 (6 bases). This CDR3 comprises 15 residues. Germline V lookup: CDR1 SGHDT, CDR2 YYEEEE. Deletions cut 1 base from V and 3 bases from J, with 11 bases between. The chain's CDR3 is CASSLRLDSYNEQFF. The CDR3 DNA sequence: TGTGCCAGCAGCTTGCGGCTGGACAGCTACAATGAGCAGTTCTTC.